This T cell receptor beta chain derives from a study of CD8 T cells in cerebrospinal fluid in Alzheimer's disease. Germline CDR1 MDHEN, CDR2 SYDVKM. CDR3 size: 13 residues. CSF cells were profiled by 10X single-cell V(D)J and 5' expression. With the 10x single-cell sequencing reads reprocessed, TCRdb shows one record per CDR3 protein and no DNA. Found here are about 1,200 distinct CDR3 sequences; the top ten clones hold 8% to 9.5%. Its frequency marks this clonotype as large. The gene calls are TRBV28 and TRBJ2-7; as DNA is missing, the TRBD1 call by TCRdb cannot be tested. The sample was cerebrospinal fluid. This sequence originates from a human donor with Alzheimer's disease. CDR3 protein: CASSLGADREQYF.